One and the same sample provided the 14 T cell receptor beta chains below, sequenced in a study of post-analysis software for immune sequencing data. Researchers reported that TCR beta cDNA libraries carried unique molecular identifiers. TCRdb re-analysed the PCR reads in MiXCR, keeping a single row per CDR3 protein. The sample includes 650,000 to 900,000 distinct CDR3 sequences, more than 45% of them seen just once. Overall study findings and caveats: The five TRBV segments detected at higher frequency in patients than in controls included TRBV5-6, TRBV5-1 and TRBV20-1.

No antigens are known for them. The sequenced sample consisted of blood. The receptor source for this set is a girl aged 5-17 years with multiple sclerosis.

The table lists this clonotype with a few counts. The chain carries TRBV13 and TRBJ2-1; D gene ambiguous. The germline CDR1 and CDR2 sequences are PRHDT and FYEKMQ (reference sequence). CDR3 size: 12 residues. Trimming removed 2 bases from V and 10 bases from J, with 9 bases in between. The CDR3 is CASSLPDFEQFF. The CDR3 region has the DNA TGTGCCAGCAGCTTACCCGACTTCGAGCAGTTCTTC.

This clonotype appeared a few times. For the CDR3, the DNA is TGTGCCAGCAGCTTAGAAACAAGGACCCAGTACTTC. Its translation is CASSLETRTQYF. The chain links TRBV7-9 to TRBJ2-5; D not resolved. The V and J ends lost 1 base and 7 bases respectively, with 7 bases between them. The CDR3 length is 12 residues. CDR1 is SEHNR and CDR2 is FQNEAQ in the germline V gene (reference sequence).

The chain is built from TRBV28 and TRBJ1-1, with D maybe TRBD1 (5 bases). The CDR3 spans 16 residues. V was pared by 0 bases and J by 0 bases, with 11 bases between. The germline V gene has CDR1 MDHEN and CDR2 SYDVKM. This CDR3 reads CASSLWGTRMNTEAFF. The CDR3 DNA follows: TGTGCCAGCAGTTTATGGGGGACTCGGATGAACACTGAAGCTTTCTTT.

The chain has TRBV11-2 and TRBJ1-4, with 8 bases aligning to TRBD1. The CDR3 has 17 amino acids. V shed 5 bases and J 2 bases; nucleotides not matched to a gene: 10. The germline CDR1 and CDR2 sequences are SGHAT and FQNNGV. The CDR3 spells CASSTGQGGRTNEKLFF. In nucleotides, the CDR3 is TGTGCCAGCAGCACCGGACAGGGAGGGCGGACTAATGAAAAACTGTTTTTT.

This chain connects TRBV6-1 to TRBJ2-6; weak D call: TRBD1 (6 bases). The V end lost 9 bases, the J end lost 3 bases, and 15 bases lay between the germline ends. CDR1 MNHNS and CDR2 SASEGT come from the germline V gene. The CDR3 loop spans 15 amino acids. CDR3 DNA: TGTGCCAGTGGTCCCAACAGGGTTGGGGCCAACGTCCTGACTTTC. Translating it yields CASGPNRVGANVLTF.

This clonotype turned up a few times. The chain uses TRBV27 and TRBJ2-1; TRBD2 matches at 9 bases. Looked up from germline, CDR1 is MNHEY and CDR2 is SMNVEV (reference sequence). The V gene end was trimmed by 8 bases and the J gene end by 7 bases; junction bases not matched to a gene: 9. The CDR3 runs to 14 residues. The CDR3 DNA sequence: TGTGCCAGCTTTAGCGGGAGCTACAGAAATGAGCAGTTCTTC. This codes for CASFSGSYRNEQFF.

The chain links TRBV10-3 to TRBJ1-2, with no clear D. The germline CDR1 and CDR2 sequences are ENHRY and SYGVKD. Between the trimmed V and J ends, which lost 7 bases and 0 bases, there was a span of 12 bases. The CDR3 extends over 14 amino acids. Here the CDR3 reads CAITADRTNYGYTF. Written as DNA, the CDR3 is TGTGCCATCACGGCAGATCGGACTAACTATGGCTACACCTTC.

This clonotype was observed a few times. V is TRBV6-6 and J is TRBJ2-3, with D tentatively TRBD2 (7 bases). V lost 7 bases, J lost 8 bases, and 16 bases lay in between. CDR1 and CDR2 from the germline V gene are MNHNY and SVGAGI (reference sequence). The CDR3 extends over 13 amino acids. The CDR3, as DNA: TGTGCCAGCACCGGGCTGAGGGGGGGTACGCAGTATTTT. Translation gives CASTGLRGGTQYF.

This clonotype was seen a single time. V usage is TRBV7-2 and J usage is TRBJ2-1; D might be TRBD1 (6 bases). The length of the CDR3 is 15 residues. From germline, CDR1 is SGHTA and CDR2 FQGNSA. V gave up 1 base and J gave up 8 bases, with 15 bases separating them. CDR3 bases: TGTGCCAGCAGCTTAGGGGGGCGTCATGGCGATGAGCAGTTCTTC. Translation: CASSLGGRHGDEQFF. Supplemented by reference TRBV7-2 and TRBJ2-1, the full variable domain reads GAGVSQSPSNKVTEKGKDVELRCDPISGHTALYWYRQSLGQGLEFLIYFQGNSAPDKSGLPSDRFSAERTGGSVSTLTIQRTQQEDSAVYLCASSLGGRHGDEQFFGPGTRLTVL.

CDR3 loop: CASRQGSQTDTQYF. DNA for the CDR3: TGTGCCAGCAGACAGGGGAGTCAAACAGATACGCAGTATTTT. The rearrangement uses TRBV12-3 or TRBV12-4 and TRBJ2-3; TRBD1 aligns across 7 bases. J was trimmed by 3 bases and V by 6 bases; bases with no gene match: 6. CDR3 length: 14 residues.

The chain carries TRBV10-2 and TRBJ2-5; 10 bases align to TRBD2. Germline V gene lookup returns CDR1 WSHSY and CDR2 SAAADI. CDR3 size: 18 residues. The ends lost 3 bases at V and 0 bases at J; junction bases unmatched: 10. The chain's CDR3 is CASSDASGRAVYQETQYF. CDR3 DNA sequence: TGCGCCAGCAGTGATGCCAGCGGGAGGGCAGTGTACCAAGAGACCCAGTACTTC.

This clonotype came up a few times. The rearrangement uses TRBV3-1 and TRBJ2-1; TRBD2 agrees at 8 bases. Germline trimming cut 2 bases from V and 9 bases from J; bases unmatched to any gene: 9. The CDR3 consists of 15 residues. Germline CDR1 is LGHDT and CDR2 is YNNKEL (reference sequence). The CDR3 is CASSQPGLGTGEQFF. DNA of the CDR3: TGTGCCAGCAGCCAACCGGGACTAGGGACGGGTGAGCAGTTCTTC.

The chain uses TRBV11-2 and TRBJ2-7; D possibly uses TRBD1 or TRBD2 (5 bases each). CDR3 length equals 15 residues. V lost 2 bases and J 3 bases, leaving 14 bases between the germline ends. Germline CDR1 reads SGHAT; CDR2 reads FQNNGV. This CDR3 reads CASSLYRGPIYEQYF. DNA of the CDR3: TGTGCCAGCAGCTTATATCGGGGCCCCATCTACGAGCAGTACTTC.

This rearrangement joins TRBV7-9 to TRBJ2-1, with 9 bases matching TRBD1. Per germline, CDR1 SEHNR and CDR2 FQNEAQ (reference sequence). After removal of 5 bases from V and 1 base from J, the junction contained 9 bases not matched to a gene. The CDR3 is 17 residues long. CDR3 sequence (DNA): TGTGCCAGCAGCGGCAGGACAGGGGAGAATTCCTACAATGAGCAGTTCTTC. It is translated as CASSGRTGENSYNEQFF.